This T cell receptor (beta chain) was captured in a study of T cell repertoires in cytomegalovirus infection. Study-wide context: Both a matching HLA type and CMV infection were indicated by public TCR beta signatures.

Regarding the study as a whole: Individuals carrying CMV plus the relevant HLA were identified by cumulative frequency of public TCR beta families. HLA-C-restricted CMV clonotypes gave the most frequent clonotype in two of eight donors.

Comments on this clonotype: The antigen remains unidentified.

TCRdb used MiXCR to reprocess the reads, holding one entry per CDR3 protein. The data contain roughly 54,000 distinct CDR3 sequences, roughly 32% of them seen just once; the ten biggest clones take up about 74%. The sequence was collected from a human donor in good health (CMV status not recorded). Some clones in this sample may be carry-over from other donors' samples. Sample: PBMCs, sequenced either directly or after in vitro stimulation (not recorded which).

CDR3 DNA sequence: TGTGCCAGCAACCTAAATCTAGCGGGAGACAATGAGCAGTTCTTC. It yields the protein CASNLNLAGDNEQFF. V is TRBV12-3 or TRBV12-4 and J is TRBJ2-1; 10 bases are a match to TRBD2. V dropped 7 bases and J dropped 5; count of bases not matched to a gene: 8. This CDR3 comprises 15 residues.